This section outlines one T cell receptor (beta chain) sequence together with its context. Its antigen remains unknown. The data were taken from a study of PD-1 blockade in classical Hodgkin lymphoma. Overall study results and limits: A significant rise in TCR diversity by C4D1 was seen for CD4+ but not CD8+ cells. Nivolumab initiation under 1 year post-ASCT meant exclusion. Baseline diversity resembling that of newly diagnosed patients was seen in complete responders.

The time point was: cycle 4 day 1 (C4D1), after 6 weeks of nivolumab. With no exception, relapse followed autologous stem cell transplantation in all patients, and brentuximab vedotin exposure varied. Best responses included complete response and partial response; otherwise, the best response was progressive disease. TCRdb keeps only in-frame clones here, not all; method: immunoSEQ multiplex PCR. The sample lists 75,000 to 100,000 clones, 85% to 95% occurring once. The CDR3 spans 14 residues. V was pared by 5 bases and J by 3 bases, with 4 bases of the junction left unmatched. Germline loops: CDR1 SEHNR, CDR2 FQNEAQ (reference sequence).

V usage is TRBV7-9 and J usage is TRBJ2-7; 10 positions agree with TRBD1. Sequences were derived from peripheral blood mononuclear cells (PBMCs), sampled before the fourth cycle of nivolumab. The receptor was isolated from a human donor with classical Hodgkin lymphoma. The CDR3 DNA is TGTGCCAGCAGCCAAGGACAGGGGGACTACGAGCAGTACTTC. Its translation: CASSQGQGDYEQYF.